This T cell receptor beta chain was profiled in a study of cytomegalovirus exposure and HLA in healthy donors (dated 2017 in TCRdb). Study-level background: According to a later analysis, the approximately 120 validation repertoires were produced on the same platform as the approximately 690 repertoires of the first cohort. The aim of the study was to test whether cataloging public T cell receptors could identify signatures of past pathogen exposure. A separate validation cohort of 90 to 150 different subjects was used in addition to the 666-subject first cohort. To predict cytomegalovirus infection status, the study brought together high-throughput TCR immunosequencing, statistical association of individual TCRs with disease status, and machine learning. Overall study outcomes, separate from this receptor: Subsequent analysis determined that TCRs grouped into clusters in the first cohort also showed a tendency toward co-occurrence across the 120 or so validation repertoires, and approximately 94% of cluster scores exceeded 0. Cytomegalovirus status was reported to be diagnosed by the classifier with high specificity and sensitivity in both the original and validation cohorts. A few of the identified cytomegalovirus-associated TCR beta chains were confirmed in vitro to be specific for cytomegalovirus antigens. The authors suggested that the approach could potentially be extended to other disease states and immunological phenotypes. A later analysis had no HLA typing for the validation cohort, so co-occurrence there was scored across all 120 or so repertoires. The study listed 164 TCR beta chains as associated with cytomegalovirus. Most TCR sequences were seen in very few donors, while some public TCRs were found in many individuals.

As regards this clone: Its binding antigen is unknown. There are no base qualities to consult, and no much larger clone falls within one base.

Separate from the roughly 650-subject first cohort, the validation cohort of 120 subjects was the group to which the donors belonged. The library came from the immunoSEQ multiplex PCR assay. As for how the authors treated the data: A statistical classification framework was built for diagnosing cytomegalovirus status from the catalog of TCR beta chain sequences. TCRdb took this table from immuneACCESS and kept in-frame rearrangements with V and J called. Such tables lack part of the clones; where checked against another copy, unresolved V genes explain under half of the gap, and the rest is unexplained. Clone size and the V and J calls come from that table; the DNA yielded D and trimming. The sample includes over 120,000 clones, with about 90% observed a single time. Jointly, the top ten make up less than 7% of the sample. Taken from the germline V gene, the CDR1 and CDR2 loops are SGHRS and YFSETQ. Trimming costs V 0 bases and J 7 bases, and their ends lie 11 bases apart. The CDR3 measures 13 amino acids from cysteine to phenylalanine. Only the CDR3 region is kept as DNA, spanning 39 bases read in frame from base 1.

Material: PBMCs. This clonotype was sampled from a woman in her twenties or thirties in good health and CMV-seropositive. The sequence is built from TRBV5-1 and TRBJ2-7; 5 matching bases give a weak D call of TRBD1. The DNA sequence is given as TGCGCCAGCAGCTTGGGCAGGGTTGAAGAGCAGTACTTC. Translated, it gives CASSLGRVEEQYF.